These 18 T cell receptor beta chains came from one sample sequenced in a study of T cell changes during pregnancy in multiple sclerosis. The repertoire was sequenced with immunoSEQ multiplex PCR; TCRdb's copy has only in-frame clones and lacks some. The repertoire consists of 70,000 to 95,000 clones, with 85% to 95% occurring once and the leading ten covering less than 2%. The source material was peripheral blood, sampled after pregnancy. These receptor sequences come from a female donor in good health, enrolled as a control in a pregnancy study.

This chain links TRBV7-9 with TRBJ2-3, with D perhaps matching TRBD2 (6 bases). This CDR3 is built from 14 residues. The V and J ends lost 10 bases and 1 base respectively, with 15 bases between them. The germline V gene encodes CDR1 SEHNR and CDR2 FQNEAQ (reference sequence). The CDR3 nucleotides are TGTGCCACCTCCGTGGGAGGTGGCACAGATACGCAGTATTTT. The encoded protein is CATSVGGGTDTQYF.

The chain is built from TRBV6-1 and TRBJ2-7; tentative D call: TRBD2 (5 bases). CDR3 length: 15 residues. CDR1 and CDR2 from the germline V gene are MNHNS and SASEGT. V was clipped by 6 bases and J by 0 bases, with 15 bases between them. This chain's CDR3 is CASREPDWSSYEQYF. CDR3 nucleotide sequence: TGTGCCAGCAGAGAACCGGACTGGAGCTCCTACGAGCAGTACTTC.

This chain connects TRBV28 to TRBJ2-3; 10 bases map to TRBD2. In germline, CDR1 is MDHEN, CDR2 SYDVKM. CDR3 length: 18 residues. After removal of 4 bases from V and 2 bases from J, the junction contained 12 bases not matched to a gene. In nucleotides, the CDR3 is TGTGCCAGCAGTTCCTCCCCGAGACTAGCGGGCTACACAGATACGCAGTATTTT. This encodes CASSSSPRLAGYTDTQYF.

The chain has TRBV5-1 and TRBJ2-7, with D maybe TRBD1 (5 bases). The germline CDR1 and CDR2 sequences are SGHRS and YFSETQ. This CDR3 has 13 amino acids. V lost 0 bases and J 3 bases, leaving 7 bases between the germline ends. The DNA of the CDR3 is TGCGCCAGCAGCTTGGCGACAGACTACGAGCAGTACTTC. It is translated as CASSLATDYEQYF.

This chain connects TRBV10-3 to TRBJ1-5; no definite D call. Germline V gene lookup returns CDR1 ENHRY and CDR2 SYGVKD. The CDR3 length is 13 residues. V was trimmed by 5 bases and J by 0 bases, leaving 5 bases between them. The CDR3 loop reads CAISSNSNQPQHF. CDR3 bases: TGTGCCATCAGTTCAAATAGCAATCAGCCCCAGCATTTT.

This clone was recorded a few times. This rearrangement joins TRBV29-1 to TRBJ1-5, with TRBD1 identical over 10 bases. Germline CDR1 SQVTM, CDR2 ANQGSEA. The CDR3 is made up of 14 amino acids. With V trimmed by 7 bases and J by 5 bases, 8 bases remained unmatched. CDR3 DNA sequence: TGCAGCGCCATATTGGGGACAGGGGATCAGCCCCAGCATTTT. Its protein is CSAILGTGDQPQHF.

The chain carries TRBV28 and TRBJ1-1; the D is unclear. From germline, CDR1 is MDHEN and CDR2 SYDVKM. The CDR3 totals 14 residues. Trimming removed 6 bases from V and 1 base from J, with 12 bases in between. CDR3 protein: CASRPGKGNTEAFF. In DNA, the CDR3 is TGTGCCAGCAGGCCCGGGAAGGGGAACACTGAAGCTTTCTTT.

Here the CDR3 DNA reads TGTGCCAGCAGTCCCGGGGACATCCTTCTTTATAGCAATCAGCCCCAGCATTTT. Translating gives CASSPGDILLYSNQPQHF. This chain uses TRBV28 with TRBJ1-5; weak D call: TRBD1 (6 bases). The CDR3 covers 18 residues. Germline V CDR1 and CDR2: MDHEN, SYDVKM. V dropped 5 bases and J dropped 0 bases, with 20 bases sitting between them.

The sample holds one count of this clone. This chain joins TRBV5-1 and TRBJ2-2; weak D call: TRBD1 (6 bases). V was clipped by 6 bases and J by 3 bases, with 15 bases between them. The CDR3 consists of 15 residues. Per the germline V gene, CDR1 is SGHRS and CDR2 is YFSETQ. The CDR3 DNA sequence: TGCGCCAGCACTAAACCCCCAGGGGACACCGGGGAGCTGTTTTTT. Residues: CASTKPPGDTGELFF.

This clone has only a few counts. V gene TRBV4-1 combines with J gene TRBJ1-4; D gene ambiguous. The germline gives CDR1 MGHRA, CDR2 YSYEKL. V lost 7 bases and J lost 6, with 15 bases in between. CDR3 length equals 14 residues. Here the CDR3 reads CASTVLGSHEKLFF. The CDR3 DNA is TGCGCCAGCACCGTTCTCGGGTCCCATGAAAAACTGTTTTTT.

This rearrangement joins TRBV7-2 to TRBJ1-2, with 7 bases matching TRBD1. The V gene end was trimmed by 1 base and the J gene end by 8 bases; junction bases not matched to a gene: 7. The CDR3 covers 14 residues. Germline V gene data show CDR1 as SGHTA and CDR2 as FQGNSA. CDR3 region: CASSLVEGAGGYTF. The CDR3 DNA sequence: TGTGCCAGCAGCTTAGTGGAGGGGGCGGGGGGCTACACCTTC.

V is TRBV5-6 and J is TRBJ1-1; weak D call: TRBD1 (6 bases). The length of the CDR3 is 13 residues. V lost 0 bases to trimming and J lost 10 bases, with 13 bases between them. Germline CDR1 SGHDT, CDR2 YYEEEE. The CDR3 here is CASSLEPGEGAFF. In DNA, the CDR3 is TGTGCCAGCAGCTTGGAGCCAGGGGAGGGAGCTTTCTTT.

The rearrangement links TRBV5-1 to TRBJ2-7; no reliable D call. Trimming took off 4 bases at V and 0 bases at J, with 8 bases between the two ends. CDR3 length equals 13 residues. Per the germline V gene, CDR1 is SGHRS and CDR2 is YFSETQ. In DNA, the CDR3 is TGCGCCAGCAGCCCAACGAGCTCCTACGAGCAGTACTTC. Residues: CASSPTSSYEQYF.

The gene calls are TRBV14 and TRBJ2-5; D is perhaps TRBD2 (5 bases). V was shortened by 5 bases and J by 3 bases, with 16 bases between the two germline ends. Germline-derived CDR1 and CDR2 are SGHDN and FVKESK. This CDR3 spans 15 amino acids. CDR3 protein: CASSDLSGIEETQYF. CDR3 nucleotides: TGTGCCAGCAGCGATCTCTCCGGGATCGAAGAGACCCAGTACTTC.

V gene TRBV5-6 combines with J gene TRBJ2-3; D might be TRBD2 (5 bases). Germline V gene data show CDR1 as SGHDT and CDR2 as YYEEEE. The CDR3 extends over 18 amino acids. Trimming removed 3 bases at V and 4 bases at J, with 24 bases between. The CDR3 protein is CASSYSDGSALRPDTQYF. CDR3 coding DNA: TGTGCCAGCAGCTACTCGGATGGGAGCGCCCTCCGACCAGATACGCAGTATTTT.

In nucleotides, the CDR3 is TGTGCCTGGAGGGGGGACAGGGGAAATTCACCCCTCCACTTT. Translation: CAWRGDRGNSPLHF. The V gene is TRBV30, the J gene TRBJ1-6; 10 bases are shared with TRBD1. The CDR3 sequence is 14 residues long. Per germline, CDR1 GTSNPN and CDR2 SVGIG (reference sequence). Unmatched junction bases numbered 3, after V lost 3 bases and J lost 7 bases.

The chain is built from TRBV27 and TRBJ1-5; no firm D call. This CDR3 contains 12 residues. Germline V gene sequence: CDR1 MNHEY, CDR2 SMNVEV (reference sequence). V was pared by 7 bases and J by 6 bases, with 10 bases between. The CDR3: CASTSGGQPQHF. DNA of the CDR3: TGTGCCAGCACCTCTGGCGGTCAGCCCCAGCATTTT.

The chain combines TRBV19 with TRBJ1-2; D gene ambiguous. The CDR3 is 10 amino acids. Germline assignment: CDR1 LNHDA and CDR2 SQIVND (reference sequence). V gave up 9 bases and J gave up 11 bases, with 13 bases separating them. Written as DNA, the CDR3 is TGTGCCAGCGGGTCGTTTTCGTACACCTTC. Its translation: CASGSFSYTF.